This T cell receptor (beta chain) was retrieved from a study of T-cell reconstitution after alpha-beta-depleted transplantation in children. Many counts were recorded for this clonotype. The CDR3 has 14 residues. Germline-derived CDR1 and CDR2 are MNHEY and SMNVEV (reference sequence). V dropped 5 bases and J dropped 3; count of bases not matched to a gene: 7. The TCRbeta library incorporated unique molecular identifiers. TCRdb re-analysed the PCR reads in MiXCR, keeping a single row per CDR3 protein. The sample lists some 200,000 distinct CDR3 sequences; more than 7.5% were seen once. This sequence originates from a human donor who donated a stem cell graft to a child with SCID. The V and J genes are TRBV27 and TRBJ2-7; 7 bases fit TRBD1. The starting material was PBMCs from the stem cell graft donor, obtained from the stem cell graft. The CDR3 sequence is CASSVGTAVYEQYF. The CDR3 DNA reads TGTGCCAGCAGTGTCGGGACAGCAGTCTACGAGCAGTACTTC.